One and the same sample provided the 20 T cell receptor beta chains below, sequenced in a study of T cell repertoires in cytomegalovirus infection. No antigen has been assigned to these receptors. In TCRdb, the reads were re-called with MiXCR into one record per CDR3 protein. Of around 23,000 distinct CDR3 sequences listed, approximately 24% are singletons. Sequences were derived from CD8+ T cells from cultured PBMCs, sampled from culture after CMV antigen stimulation. The receptors come from a human donor in good health (CMV status not recorded). Some clones in this sample may be carry-over from other donors' samples.

This chain joins TRBV12-3 or TRBV12-4 and TRBJ2-1, with a tentative D call TRBD2 (6 bases). Trimming cost V 3 bases and J 5 bases, with 14 bases left between them. CDR3 length equals 15 residues. CDR3 coding DNA: TGTGCCAGCAGTTTGTCCGGGGGTAAAAACAATGAGCAGTTCTTC. This encodes CASSLSGGKNNEQFF.

This clonotype was recorded many times. The chain is built from TRBV6-5 and TRBJ2-3; 7 bases line up with TRBD1. After removal of 2 bases from V and 7 bases from J, the junction contained 9 bases not matched to a gene. Germline V gene data show CDR1 as MNHEY and CDR2 as SVGAGI. The CDR3 runs to 15 residues. CDR3 coding DNA: TGTGCCAGCAGTTACGGACCGACAGGGTCGTATACGCAGTATTTT. This encodes CASSYGPTGSYTQYF.

The V and J genes are TRBV12-3 or TRBV12-4 and TRBJ2-2; D is perhaps TRBD2 (6 bases). The CDR3 runs 14 residues. Trimming shortened V by 6 bases and J by 6 bases, and 14 bases separated the two germline ends. The CDR3 loop reads CASSLAGTAGELFF. The CDR3 coding sequence is TGTGCCAGCAGCTTGGCGGGGACCGCCGGGGAGCTGTTTTTT.

The chain has TRBV6-5 and TRBJ1-6; perhaps TRBD1 as D (6 bases). Trimming removed 2 bases at V and 11 bases at J, with 16 bases between. Germline V CDR1 and CDR2: MNHEY, SVGAGI. CDR3 size: 15 residues. CDR3 residues: CASSYEGRGRTPLHF. The CDR3 nucleotides read TGTGCCAGCAGTTACGAGGGCAGGGGTAGGACACCCCTCCACTTT.

The rearrangement uses TRBV27 and TRBJ1-5; D perhaps matches TRBD1 (6 bases). Between the trimmed V and J ends, which lost 3 bases and 7 bases, there was a span of 13 bases. The CDR3 length is 14 residues. From germline, CDR1 is MNHEY and CDR2 SMNVEV (reference sequence). The DNA for the CDR3 is TGTGCCAGCAGTTTGGTTGGGGGGCACCAGCCCCAGCATTTT. It encodes CASSLVGGHQPQHF.

A few counts support this clonotype. The chain recombines TRBV6-1 with TRBJ2-5, with TRBD1 identical over 8 bases. Germline V gene data show CDR1 as MNHNS and CDR2 as SASEGT. The CDR3 is 14 residues long. V was clipped by 5 bases and J by 2 bases; unmatched bases: 4. The CDR3 sequence is CASSSRTGQETQYF. The CDR3 DNA reads as TGTGCCAGCAGTTCCCGGACAGGGCAAGAGACCCAGTACTTC.

This clonotype was seen more than once but under ten times. The chain links TRBV7-2 to TRBJ1-1; D is perhaps TRBD1 (5 bases). This CDR3 comprises 18 residues. V was trimmed by 1 base and J by 3 bases, leaving 21 bases between them. CDR1 SGHTA and CDR2 FQGNSA come from the germline V gene. CDR3 nucleotides: TGTGCCAGCAGCTTAGTTTTGATCGGCGGGGCTGGGGACACTGAAGCTTTCTTT. This encodes CASSLVLIGGAGDTEAFF.

The V and J genes are TRBV9 and TRBJ2-7; no clear D. Trimming removed 3 bases at V and 1 base at J, with 11 bases between. The CDR3 runs to 14 residues. Germline V gene data show CDR1 as SGDLS and CDR2 as YYNGEE. The CDR3 sequence: CASSGGLGSYEQYF. CDR3 bases: TGTGCCAGCAGCGGAGGCCTGGGGTCCTACGAGCAGTACTTC.

The chain carries TRBV7-9 and TRBJ1-2; 11 nucleotides agree with TRBD1. The junction had 18 bases not matched to a gene; V was cut back by 1 base and J by 2 bases. The germline gives CDR1 SEHNR, CDR2 FQNEAQ (reference sequence). This CDR3 contains 21 residues. The CDR3 loop reads CASSLVLDRGRFQRSNYGYTF. As DNA, the CDR3 is TGTGCCAGCAGCTTAGTATTGGACAGGGGGCGCTTTCAAAGGTCCAACTATGGCTACACCTTC.

This clonotype was seen many times. This rearrangement joins TRBV6-1 to TRBJ1-2; D not resolved. The V and J ends lost 6 bases and 6 bases respectively, with 17 bases between them. Germline CDR1 reads MNHNS; CDR2 reads SASEGT. The CDR3 is made up of 14 amino acids. The CDR3 protein is CASSPWEATDGYTF. In nucleotides, the CDR3 is TGTGCCAGCAGCCCCTGGGAAGCCACGGATGGCTACACCTTC.

This clonotype occurred once. This sequence joins TRBV15 and TRBJ1-1, with D perhaps matching TRBD1 (5 bases). Trimming took 4 bases from V and 3 from J, leaving 18 bases between them. This CDR3 spans 16 amino acids. CDR1 LNHNV and CDR2 YYDKDF come from the germline V gene (reference sequence). CDR3 coding DNA: TGTGCCACCAGCACACGAAGCAGGGTGAAGTACACTGAAGCTTTCTTT. Amino acid sequence: CATSTRSRVKYTEAFF.

J is TRBJ1-1 and V is TRBV12-3 or TRBV12-4; tentatively, D is TRBD1 (5 bases). V lost 6 bases to trimming and J lost 0 bases, with 14 bases between them. The CDR3 loop spans 15 amino acids. CDR3 in amino acids: CASRMFGGVNTEAFF. In DNA form, the CDR3 reads TGTGCCAGCAGGATGTTCGGGGGGGTGAACACTGAAGCTTTCTTT.

J is TRBJ2-1 and V is TRBV7-6, with D possibly being TRBD2 (6 bases). The CDR3 contains 15 residues. Deletions cut 5 bases from V and 3 bases from J, with 14 bases between. CDR1 SGHVS and CDR2 FNYEAQ come from the germline V gene. CDR3: CASSPAEGHYNEQFF. The CDR3 bases are TGTGCCAGCAGCCCCGCGGAGGGCCACTACAATGAGCAGTTCTTC.

This clonotype came up many times. V gene TRBV7-8 combines with J gene TRBJ1-3, with no clear D. Germline lookup yields CDR1 SGHVS and CDR2 FQNEAQ. V lost 1 base and J lost 0, with 7 bases in between. The CDR3 covers 15 residues. CDR3 region: CASSLGGTSGNTIYF. The CDR3 nucleotides are TGTGCCAGCAGCTTAGGCGGCACCTCTGGAAACACCATATATTTT.

The gene calls are TRBV18 and TRBJ1-2, with a possible D match to TRBD1 (5 bases). The V and J ends lost 6 bases and 0 bases respectively, with 14 bases between them. The V gene's germline CDR1 is KGHSH and CDR2 LQKENI. This CDR3 has 15 amino acids. In DNA form, the CDR3 reads TGTGCCAGCTCTCCGGCTGGGGGAGCTAACTATGGCTACACCTTC. It translates to CASSPAGGANYGYTF.

This clonotype has ten or more counts. This chain joins TRBV7-2 and TRBJ1-1, with D perhaps TRBD1 (6 bases). The CDR3 runs to 18 residues. Germline V gene data show CDR1 as SGHTA and CDR2 as FQGNSA. Trimming cost V 1 base and J 3 bases, with 21 bases left between them. CDR3 in amino acids: CASSLEAVRGGADTEAFF. The DNA for the CDR3 is TGTGCCAGCAGCTTAGAGGCAGTCCGGGGGGGCGCGGACACTGAAGCTTTCTTT.

In this sample, this clonotype turned up a few times. This chain uses TRBV6-5 with TRBJ1-2; D is unresolved. Per the germline V gene, CDR1 is MNHEY and CDR2 is SVGAGI. V lost 0 bases to trimming and J lost 7 bases, with 12 bases between them. The CDR3 sequence is 14 residues long. The CDR3 is CASSYSAGNGGYTF. The CDR3 DNA reads as TGTGCCAGCAGTTACTCTGCGGGGAATGGTGGCTACACCTTC.

Ten or more counts support this clonotype. The rearrangement links TRBV29-1 to TRBJ2-3; D unresolved. Germline-derived CDR1 and CDR2 are SQVTM and ANQGSEA. V lost 7 bases and J 2 bases, leaving 16 bases between the germline ends. This CDR3 contains 14 residues. The CDR3 is CSGIDKPVTDTQYF. CDR3 coding DNA: TGCAGCGGGATCGACAAACCCGTCACAGATACGCAGTATTTT.

The rearrangement links TRBV5-5 to TRBJ2-1, with 9 bases that match TRBD2. Germline loops: CDR1 SGHKS, CDR2 YYEKEE (reference sequence). Trimming cost V 0 bases and J 8 bases; bases outside gene matches: 6. The length of the CDR3 is 15 residues. CDR3 sequence: CASSLGLAGTDEQFF. The DNA of the CDR3 is TGTGCCAGCAGCTTGGGGCTAGCGGGGACGGATGAGCAGTTCTTC.

This clonotype was seen a few times. The chain recombines TRBV2 with TRBJ2-1; D is ambiguous. CDR3 length: 16 amino acids. V was clipped by 0 bases and J by 8 bases, with 17 bases between them. Germline V gene data show CDR1 as SNHLY and CDR2 as FYNNEI. Written as DNA, the CDR3 is TGTGCCAGCAGTGAAGCGGGGTTTGTTCGAGGCGATGAGCAGTTCTTC. It encodes CASSEAGFVRGDEQFF.